These 16 T cell receptor beta chains originate from one sample sequenced in a study of blood T cell repertoires in COVID-19. The data were produced by immunoSEQ multiplex PCR, yet TCRdb's version contains in-frame clones alone and is incomplete. Among approximately 66,000 clones, 75% to 90% were seen once, and the ten largest hold 8.3%. Sequenced material: peripheral blood. Receptors were obtained from a human donor with active COVID-19. The donor label of this sample is uncertain.

The V gene is TRBV3-1 (or the pseudogene TRBV3-2), the J gene TRBJ2-2; TRBD2 is a possible D gene (6 bases). This CDR3 has 14 amino acids. In germline, CDR1 is LGHDT, CDR2 YNNKEL (reference sequence). Trimming left V 4 bases short and J 4 bases short, with 10 bases between. Here the CDR3 DNA reads TGTGCCAGCAGCCCCCCGACTAGCACCGGGGAGCTGTTTTTT. It translates to CASSPPTSTGELFF.

This clone was counted a few times. This rearrangement joins TRBV7-9 to TRBJ1-2; D is unclear. Germline V gene sequence: CDR1 SEHNR, CDR2 FQNEAQ (reference sequence). There are 12 residues in the CDR3. V was cut by 4 bases and J by 8 bases, with 11 bases left in between. CDR3 amino acids: CASSSLDRGYTF. Here the CDR3 DNA reads TGTGCCAGCAGCTCCCTTGATCGGGGCTACACCTTC. The full variable domain, rest sourced from reference TRBV7-9 and TRBJ1-2, is DTGVSQNPRHKITKRGQNVTFRCDPISEHNRLYWYRQTLGQGPEFLTYFQNEAQLEKSRLLSDRFSAERPKGSFSTLEIQRTEQGDSAMYLCASSSLDRGYTFGSGTRLTVV.

The chain links TRBV19 to TRBJ1-1, with TRBD1 matching 12 bases. In germline, CDR1 is LNHDA, CDR2 SQIVND (reference sequence). The CDR3 consists of 14 residues. The V gene end was trimmed by 6 bases and the J gene end by 1 base; junction bases not matched to a gene: 0. The CDR3 here is CASRGQGANTEAFF. As DNA, the CDR3 is TGTGCCAGTAGGGGACAGGGGGCGAACACTGAAGCTTTCTTT.

The chain carries TRBV10-2 and TRBJ1-5; no reliable D call. With 0 bases removed from V and 2 bases from J, the gap between germline ends came to 5 bases. Germline CDR1 WSHSY, CDR2 SAAADI. The CDR3 has 14 residues. CDR3 sequence (DNA): TGCGCCAGCAGTGAGTCGGGCGGCAATCAGCCCCAGCATTTT. Protein sequence: CASSESGGNQPQHF.

Written as DNA, the CDR3 is TGTGCCAGCAGTTCCGTCGGCAGGGGCGCAGTAACAGATACGCAGTATTTT. Translating gives CASSSVGRGAVTDTQYF. The chain has TRBV7-6 and TRBJ2-3; TRBD1 might be the D (6 bases). This CDR3 region has 17 residues. Trimming left V 6 bases short and J 3 bases short, with 22 bases between. CDR1 and CDR2 (germline): SGHVS, FNYEAQ.

The V gene is TRBV30, the J gene TRBJ1-1, with D possibly TRBD1 on 5 matching bases. V lost 2 bases and J 5 bases, leaving 12 bases between the germline ends. CDR3 size: 13 residues. Germline-derived CDR1 and CDR2 are GTSNPN and SVGIG (reference sequence). CDR3 region: CAWSPQGWTEAFF. CDR3 DNA: TGTGCCTGGAGTCCCCAGGGTTGGACTGAAGCTTTCTTT.

This chain uses TRBV18 with TRBJ1-2; perhaps TRBD1 as D (6 bases). Trimming took off 5 bases at V and 1 base at J, with 11 bases between the two ends. This CDR3 has 14 residues. Germline assignment: CDR1 KGHSH and CDR2 LQKENI. In nucleotides, the CDR3 is TGTGCCAGCTCATCCACAGGGTATAACTATGGCTACACCTTC. Its protein is CASSSTGYNYGYTF.

The chain recombines TRBV5-1 with TRBJ2-3; the match to TRBD1 covers 8 bases. Germline CDR1 SGHRS, CDR2 YFSETQ. The CDR3 is 14 amino acids. The V gene end was trimmed by 4 bases and the J gene end by 5 bases; junction bases not matched to a gene: 6. CDR3 region: CASSPRDRRDTQYF. DNA for the CDR3: TGCGCCAGCAGCCCCCGGGACAGGAGAGATACGCAGTATTTT.

In this sample, this clone turned up a few times. The chain has TRBV28 and TRBJ1-3, with TRBD1 matching 7 bases. V was clipped by 5 bases and J by 4 bases; unmatched bases: 8. In germline, CDR1 is MDHEN, CDR2 SYDVKM. The CDR3 is made up of 15 amino acids. CDR3 sequence: CASSHPQGSGNTIYF. The CDR3 DNA reads TGTGCCAGCAGTCATCCACAGGGGTCGGGAAACACCATATATTTT.

The rearrangement links TRBV7-9 to TRBJ1-1; TRBD1 aligns across 8 bases. The CDR3 extends over 14 amino acids. V lost 5 bases and J lost 5; bases outside the gene matches: 7. In germline, CDR1 is SEHNR, CDR2 FQNEAQ (reference sequence). DNA for the CDR3: TGTGCCAGCAGCGGACAGGGAAGGGGAACTGAAGCTTTCTTT. It is translated as CASSGQGRGTEAFF. Filled out from reference TRBV7-9 and TRBJ1-1, the complete variable domain reads DTGVSQNPRHKITKRGQNVTFRCDPISEHNRLYWYRQTLGQGPEFLTYFQNEAQLEKSRLLSDRFSAERPKGSFSTLEIQRTEQGDSAMYLCASSGQGRGTEAFFGQGTRLTVV.

The chain joins TRBV28 to TRBJ2-5; 7 bases line up with TRBD2. CDR3 length: 15 amino acids. The V gene's germline CDR1 is MDHEN and CDR2 SYDVKM. V shed 7 bases and J 4 bases; nucleotides not matched to a gene: 12. The CDR3 loop reads CASKGGRSFGETQYF. The CDR3 coding sequence is TGTGCCAGCAAGGGAGGGCGAAGTTTCGGAGAGACCCAGTACTTC. Full variable domain (outside the CDR3, taken from reference TRBV28 and TRBJ2-5): DVKVTQSSRYLVKRTGEKVFLECVQDMDHENMFWYRQDPGLGLRLIYFSYDVKMKEKGDIPEGYSVSREKKERFSLILESASTNQTSMYLCASKGGRSFGETQYFGPGTRLLVL.

The rearrangement links TRBV7-2 to TRBJ1-3; 8 bases match TRBD1. Trimming took 5 bases from V and 4 from J; bases not matched to a gene: 7. Germline V gene lookup returns CDR1 SGHTA and CDR2 FQGNSA. The CDR3 loop spans 15 amino acids. The CDR3 DNA follows: TGTGCCAGCAGCCCGATGGACAGGGTAGGAAACACCATATATTTT. Protein sequence: CASSPMDRVGNTIYF.

This clone was observed a few times. CDR3 amino acids: CASSSGRDRGMYGYTF. CDR3 DNA: TGTGCCAGCAGCTCTGGCCGGGACAGGGGAATGTATGGCTACACCTTC. V and J are TRBV5-4 and TRBJ1-2, with 10 bases lining up with TRBD1. This CDR3 has 16 residues. Trimming cost V 3 bases and J 5 bases; bases outside gene matches: 10. Germline V gives CDR1 SGHNT, CDR2 YYREEE (reference sequence).

This chain joins TRBV28 and TRBJ2-1; 8 bases match TRBD2. V lost 6 bases and J lost 8; bases outside the gene matches: 12. Germline V gene sequence: CDR1 MDHEN, CDR2 SYDVKM. This CDR3 has 15 amino acids. The CDR3 sequence: CASSLAGGRVDEQFF. CDR3 in DNA: TGTGCCAGCAGCCTAGCGGGCGGAAGGGTTGATGAGCAGTTCTTC.

The chain carries TRBV25-1 and TRBJ1-5; tentatively, D is TRBD1 (6 bases). The length of the CDR3 is 16 residues. V was pared by 3 bases and J by 2 bases, with 14 bases between. Germline values: CDR1 MGHDK, CDR2 SYGVNS. CDR3 nucleotide sequence: TGTGCCAGCAGTGATGTAGGGGGAGGGGGCAATCAGCCCCAGCATTTT. Translated, it gives CASSDVGGGGNQPQHF.

V usage is TRBV5-1 and J usage is TRBJ2-5; 10 bases map to TRBD2. Losses at the gene ends were 2 bases for V and 4 bases for J; bases not matched to a gene: 8. The germline V gene has CDR1 SGHRS and CDR2 YFSETQ. This CDR3 region has 16 residues. The CDR3 spells CASSFPSGSTGETQYF. Here the CDR3 DNA reads TGCGCCAGCAGCTTTCCTAGCGGGAGCACCGGAGAGACCCAGTACTTC.